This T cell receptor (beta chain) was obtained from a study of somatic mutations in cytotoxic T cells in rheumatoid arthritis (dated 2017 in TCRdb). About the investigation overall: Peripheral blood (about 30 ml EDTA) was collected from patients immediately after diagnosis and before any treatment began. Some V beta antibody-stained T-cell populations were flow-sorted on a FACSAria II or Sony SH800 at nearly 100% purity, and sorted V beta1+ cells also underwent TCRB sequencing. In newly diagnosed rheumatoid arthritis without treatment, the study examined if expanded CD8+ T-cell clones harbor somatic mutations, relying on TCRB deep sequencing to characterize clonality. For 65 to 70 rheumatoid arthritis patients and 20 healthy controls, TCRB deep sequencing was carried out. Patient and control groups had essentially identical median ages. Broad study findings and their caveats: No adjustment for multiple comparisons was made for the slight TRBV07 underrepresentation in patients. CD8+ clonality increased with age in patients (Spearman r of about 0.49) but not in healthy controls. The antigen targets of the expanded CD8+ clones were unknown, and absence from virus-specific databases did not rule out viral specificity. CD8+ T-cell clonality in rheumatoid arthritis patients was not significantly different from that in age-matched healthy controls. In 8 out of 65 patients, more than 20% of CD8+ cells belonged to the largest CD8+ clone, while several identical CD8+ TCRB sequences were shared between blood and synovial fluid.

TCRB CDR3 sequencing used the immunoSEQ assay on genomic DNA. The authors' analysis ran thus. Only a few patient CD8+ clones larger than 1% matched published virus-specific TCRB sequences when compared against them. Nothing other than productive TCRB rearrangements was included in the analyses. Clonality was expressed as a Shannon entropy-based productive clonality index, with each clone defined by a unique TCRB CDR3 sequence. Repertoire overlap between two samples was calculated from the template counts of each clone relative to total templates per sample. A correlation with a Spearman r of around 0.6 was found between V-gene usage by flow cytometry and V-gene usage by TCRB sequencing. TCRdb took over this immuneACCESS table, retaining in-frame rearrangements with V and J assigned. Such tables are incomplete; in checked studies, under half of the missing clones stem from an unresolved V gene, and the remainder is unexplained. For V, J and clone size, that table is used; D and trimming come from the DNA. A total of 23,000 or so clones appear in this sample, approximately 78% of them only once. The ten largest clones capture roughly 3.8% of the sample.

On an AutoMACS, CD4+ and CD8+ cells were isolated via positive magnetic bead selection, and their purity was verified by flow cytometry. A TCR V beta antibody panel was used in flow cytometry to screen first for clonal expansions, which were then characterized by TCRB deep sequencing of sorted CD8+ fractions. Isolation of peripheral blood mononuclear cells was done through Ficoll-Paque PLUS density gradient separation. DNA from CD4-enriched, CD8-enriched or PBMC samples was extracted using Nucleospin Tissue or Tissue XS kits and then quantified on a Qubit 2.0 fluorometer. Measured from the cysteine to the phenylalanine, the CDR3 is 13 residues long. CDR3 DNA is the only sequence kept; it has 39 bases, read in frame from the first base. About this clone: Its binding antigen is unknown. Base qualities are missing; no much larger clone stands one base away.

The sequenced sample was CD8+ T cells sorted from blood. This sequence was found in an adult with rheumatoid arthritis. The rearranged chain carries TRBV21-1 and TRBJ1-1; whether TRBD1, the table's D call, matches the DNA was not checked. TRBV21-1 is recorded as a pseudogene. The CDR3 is CASAGQGDTEAFF. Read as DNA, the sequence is TGTGCCAGCGCCGGACAGGGGGACACTGAAGCTTTCTTT.